The 23 T cell receptor beta chains listed next were all sequenced from one sample in a study of shared clonotypes between healthy human individuals (dated by TCRdb to 2020 to 2021). The library came from the immunoSEQ multiplex PCR assay. TCRdb took this table from immuneACCESS and kept in-frame rearrangements with V and J called. Such tables lack part of the clones; where checked against another copy, unresolved V genes explain under half of the gap, and the rest is unexplained. This sample lists 1.6 million or so clones; 98% were detected once. About 0.35% of the sample rests with the top ten. Material: naive CD4+ T cells sorted from blood. The cell subset or site label corresponds to: CD45RA+ positively selected. The origin of the receptors is a man aged 25-45 years in good health.

In its sample, this clone was seen once. The chain has TRBV5-1 and TRBJ2-7; 11 bases map to TRBD2. CDR1 is SGHRS, CDR2 YFSETQ, per germline. V lost 6 bases to trimming and J lost 6 bases; unmatched junction nucleotides: 11. The length of the CDR3 is 15 residues. CDR3 nucleotide sequence: TGCGCCAGCAACGATTATAGCGGGAGGGCACTCGAGCAGTACTTC. Translating it yields CASNDYSGRALEQYF.

This chain joins TRBV7-9 and TRBJ2-2; maybe TRBD2 (5 bases). V was pared by 1 base and J by 2 bases, with 11 bases between. Per the germline V gene, CDR1 is SEHNR and CDR2 is FQNEAQ (reference sequence). This CDR3 has 16 amino acids. The CDR3 nucleotides are TGTGCCAGCAGCTTAGGACCTCGGACTAACACCGGGGAGCTGTTTTTT. Protein sequence: CASSLGPRTNTGELFF.

The chain uses TRBV2 and TRBJ2-5; 8 nucleotides line up with TRBD2. The CDR3 extends over 16 amino acids. Germline V gene lookup returns CDR1 SNHLY and CDR2 FYNNEI. The J segment lost 5 bases and the V segment lost 6 bases, leaving 14 bases of the junction unmatched. The CDR3 region has the DNA TGTGCCAGCAGGGCCCCGGGACTAGTTGGGAGGGAGACCCAGTACTTC. Amino acid sequence: CASRAPGLVGRETQYF. The full variable domain, rest sourced from reference TRBV2 and TRBJ2-5, is EPEVTQTPSHQVTQMGQEVILRCVPISNHLYFYWYRQILGQKVEFLVSFYNNEISEKSEIFDDQFSVERPDGSNFTLKIRSTKLEDSAMYFCASRAPGLVGRETQYFGPGTRLLVL.

J is TRBJ2-7 and V is TRBV9, with 10 bases that match TRBD1. Germline trimming cut 3 bases from V and 2 bases from J; bases unmatched to any gene: 11. CDR3 length: 17 amino acids. Germline V gives CDR1 SGDLS, CDR2 YYNGEE. The CDR3 region has the DNA TGTGCCAGCAGCGCGTCGACAGGGGGCGTTTTCCCCTACGAGCAGTACTTC. Protein: CASSASTGGVFPYEQYF.

The chain employs TRBV10-2 and TRBJ1-2, with D uncertain. Trimming stripped 5 bases from V and 6 bases from J, with 10 bases between. CDR3 size: 12 residues. The germline V gene encodes CDR1 WSHSY and CDR2 SAAADI. The CDR3 here is CASSPIFDGYTF. In DNA, the CDR3 is TGCGCCAGCAGTCCCATATTCGATGGCTACACCTTC.

V and J are TRBV10-1 and TRBJ2-5, with D perhaps matching TRBD1 (6 bases). CDR3 size: 14 residues. V shed 2 bases and J shed 5 bases, with 12 bases lying between them. Germline loops: CDR1 WNHNN, CDR2 SYGVQD (reference sequence). CDR3 nucleotide sequence: TGCGCCAGCAGTGAGGCAGGGGACGGCGAGACCCAGTACTTC. It is translated as CASSEAGDGETQYF.

The J gene is TRBJ1-2, the V gene TRBV30; TRBD1 is a possible D gene (6 bases). Germline CDR1 is GTSNPN and CDR2 is SVGIG (reference sequence). V lost 8 bases, J lost 8 bases, and 21 bases lay in between. This CDR3 region has 13 residues. The CDR3 here is CARTTGYGGGYTF. The CDR3 nucleotides read TGTGCCCGGACTACAGGGTACGGGGGAGGCTACACCTTC.

This chain uses TRBV5-1 with TRBJ2-3; D may correspond to TRBD1 or TRBD2 (5 bases each). Germline lookup yields CDR1 SGHRS and CDR2 YFSETQ. The CDR3 contains 15 residues. V lost 5 bases to trimming and J lost 6 bases, with 19 bases between them. The CDR3 nucleotides are TGCGCCAGCAGTATCATGGGACCGCCATCGGATACGCAGTATTTT. Translated, it gives CASSIMGPPSDTQYF.

The rearrangement links TRBV19 to TRBJ1-4, with D unresolved. CDR1 and CDR2 from the germline V gene are LNHDA and SQIVND (reference sequence). The CDR3 sequence is 14 residues long. The ends were cut back, 5 bases at V and 0 bases at J, with 7 bases in the middle. The CDR3 region has the DNA TGTGCCAGTAGTCAGACTTCAACTAATGAAAAACTGTTTTTT. Its protein is CASSQTSTNEKLFF.

A note on this clone: The identical CDR3 is also encoded by other nucleotide sequences in the sample. The chain recombines TRBV7-2 with TRBJ2-3; the D is unclear. This CDR3 is built from 12 residues. V lost 5 bases and J 4 bases, leaving 7 bases between the germline ends. CDR1 is SGHTA, CDR2 FQGNSA, per germline. CDR3 DNA: TGTGCCAGCAGCCCTCCCGCAGATACGCAGTATTTT. This encodes CASSPPADTQYF.

The chain joins TRBV28 to TRBJ2-1; no reliable D call. CDR1 is MDHEN, CDR2 SYDVKM, per germline. This CDR3 has 15 residues. The V and J ends lost 2 bases and 0 bases respectively, with 8 bases between them. This CDR3 reads CASSLVGDSYNEQFF. Written as DNA, the CDR3 is TGTGCCAGCAGTTTAGTGGGCGACTCCTACAATGAGCAGTTCTTC.

This chain uses TRBV5-6 with TRBJ1-4; 8 nucleotides align to TRBD1. This CDR3 contains 15 residues. Germline CDR1 SGHDT, CDR2 YYEEEE. The V segment lost 0 bases and the J segment 5 bases; nucleotides outside the gene matches: 3. The CDR3 DNA reads as TGTGCCAGCAGCTTGGGGACAGGGAAAAATGAAAAACTGTTTTTT. It codes for CASSLGTGKNEKLFF. Full variable domain (rest looked up from reference TRBV5-6 and TRBJ1-4): DAGVTQSPTHLIKTRGQQVTLRCSPKSGHDTVSWYQQALGQGPQFIFQYYEEEERQRGNFPDRFSGHQFPNYSSELNVNALLLGDSALYLCASSLGTGKNEKLFFGSGTQLSVL.

This rearrangement joins TRBV28 to TRBJ2-7, with a weak D call TRBD1 (6 bases). The CDR3 sequence is 15 residues long. V was pared by 8 bases and J by 0 bases, with 17 bases between. In germline, CDR1 is MDHEN, CDR2 SYDVKM. For the CDR3, the DNA is TGTGCCAGCCGAAAAGACAGGCTGGCCTCCTACGAGCAGTACTTC. Encoded protein: CASRKDRLASYEQYF.

This chain's CDR3 is CASSKGLPSSYEQYF. The CDR3 nucleotides are TGTGCCAGCAGCAAGGGACTTCCGAGCTCCTACGAGCAGTACTTC. The chain combines TRBV13 with TRBJ2-7; TRBD2 might be the D (6 bases). This CDR3 comprises 15 residues. Germline V gene lookup returns CDR1 PRHDT and CDR2 FYEKMQ (reference sequence). The V and J ends lost 5 bases and 0 bases respectively, with 14 bases between them.

This clone was detected once. The chain combines TRBV5-6 with TRBJ1-2; TRBD1 is a possible D gene (5 bases). The CDR3 sequence is 13 residues long. In germline, CDR1 is SGHDT, CDR2 YYEEEE. V was clipped by 0 bases and J by 13 bases, with 16 bases between them. CDR3 nucleotide sequence: TGTGCCAGCAGCTTGGCCCTGGAGGGGTTGAGCACCTTC. This codes for CASSLALEGLSTF.

CDR3 sequence reads: CASSLSNLNNEKLFF. The CDR3 nucleotides are TGTGCCAGCAGCTTATCTAACCTGAATAATGAAAAACTGTTTTTT. This rearrangement joins TRBV7-9 to TRBJ1-4; D is ambiguous. Germline V gene data show CDR1 as SEHNR and CDR2 as FQNEAQ (reference sequence). This CDR3 contains 15 residues. Trimming pared 2 bases from V and 4 bases from J, leaving 11 bases between.

J is TRBJ1-1 and V is TRBV21-1; the D segment call TRBD1 is taken from the table without a DNA check. TRBV21-1 is listed as a pseudogene. CDR3 length: 17 amino acids. The CDR3 reads CASSKGKRQGDNTEAFF. CDR3 DNA: TGTGCCAGCAGCAAAGGTAAAAGACAGGGTGATAACACTGAAGCTTTCTTT.

The chain has TRBV10-3 and TRBJ2-7; the D gene is possibly TRBD2 (5 bases). The CDR3 has 10 residues. The germline V gene encodes CDR1 ENHRY and CDR2 SYGVKD. V was clipped by 11 bases and J by 2 bases, with 7 bases between them. CDR3 sequence reads: CAAGAYEQYF. The CDR3, as DNA: TGTGCCGCCGGGGCCTACGAGCAGTACTTC.

As regards this clone: Additional DNA sequences in this sample encode the identical CDR3. The rearrangement uses TRBV28 and TRBJ2-6; a weak D match, TRBD1 (6 bases). The length of the CDR3 is 15 residues. Germline V gene data show CDR1 as MDHEN and CDR2 as SYDVKM. The V gene lost 5 bases and the J gene lost 2 bases, with 10 bases spanning the gap. CDR3 protein: CASSLQGTGANVLTF. DNA for the CDR3: TGTGCCAGCAGTCTACAGGGTACTGGGGCCAACGTCCTGACTTTC.

This sequence joins TRBV6-4 and TRBJ2-7, with 7 bases matching TRBD2. This CDR3 contains 15 residues. Trimming cost V 6 bases and J 2 bases; bases outside gene matches: 10. Germline V lookup: CDR1 MRHNA, CDR2 SNTAGT. The CDR3 loop reads CASSPRERETYEQYF. CDR3 in DNA: TGTGCCAGCAGCCCGAGGGAGCGGGAAACCTACGAGCAGTACTTC.

The genes are TRBV7-9 and TRBJ1-5, with a tentative D call TRBD1 (6 bases). Germline CDR1 reads SEHNR; CDR2 reads FQNEAQ (reference sequence). The V gene lost 0 bases and the J gene lost 5 bases, with 14 bases spanning the gap. The CDR3 runs 16 residues. The CDR3, as DNA: TGTGCCAGCAGCTTAGCGGGGCAGGGGACCGATCAGCCCCAGCATTTT. Translated: CASSLAGQGTDQPQHF.

This clone was observed a single time. The chain recombines TRBV18 with TRBJ2-7; D remains unclear. The CDR3 runs 14 residues. The V end lost 2 bases, the J end lost 7 bases, and 15 bases lay between the germline ends. In germline, CDR1 is KGHSH, CDR2 LQKENI. CDR3 nucleotides: TGTGCCAGCTCACCATCCCCGGACCGCTTAGAGCAGTACTTC. Protein: CASSPSPDRLEQYF.

The chain has TRBV10-2 and TRBJ2-7; 7 bases agree with TRBD1. The CDR3 has 17 amino acids. The V segment lost 3 bases and the J segment 3 bases; nucleotides outside the gene matches: 14. CDR1 is WSHSY, CDR2 SAAADI, per germline. The CDR3 protein is CASSDPEGTAYLYEQYF. The CDR3 DNA reads as TGCGCCAGCAGTGACCCTGAGGGGACAGCTTACCTCTACGAGCAGTACTTC.